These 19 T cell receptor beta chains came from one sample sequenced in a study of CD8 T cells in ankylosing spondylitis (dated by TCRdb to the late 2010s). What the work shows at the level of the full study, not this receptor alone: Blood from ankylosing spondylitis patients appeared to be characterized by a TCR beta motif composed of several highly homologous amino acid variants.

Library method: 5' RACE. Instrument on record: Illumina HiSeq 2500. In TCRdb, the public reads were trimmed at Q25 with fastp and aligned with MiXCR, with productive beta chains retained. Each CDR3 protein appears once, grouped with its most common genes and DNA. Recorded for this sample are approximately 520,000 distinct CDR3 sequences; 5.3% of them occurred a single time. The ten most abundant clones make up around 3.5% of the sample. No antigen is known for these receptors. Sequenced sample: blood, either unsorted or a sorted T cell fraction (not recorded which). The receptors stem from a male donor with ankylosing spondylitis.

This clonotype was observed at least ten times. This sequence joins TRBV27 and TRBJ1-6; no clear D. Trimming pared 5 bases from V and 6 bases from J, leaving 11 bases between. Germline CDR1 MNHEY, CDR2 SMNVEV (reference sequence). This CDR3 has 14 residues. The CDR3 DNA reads TGTGCCAGCAGTCCAATCGGTGGTAATTCACCCCTCCACTTT. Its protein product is CASSPIGGNSPLHF.

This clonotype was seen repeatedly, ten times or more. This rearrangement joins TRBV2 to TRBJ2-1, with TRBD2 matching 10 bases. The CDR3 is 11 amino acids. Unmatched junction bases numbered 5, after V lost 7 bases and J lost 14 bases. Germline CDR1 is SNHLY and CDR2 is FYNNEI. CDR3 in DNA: TGTGCCAGCACCCTAGCGGGAGTGAAGTTCTTC. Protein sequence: CASTLAGVKFF. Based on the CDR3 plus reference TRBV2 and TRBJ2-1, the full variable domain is EPEVTQTPSHQVTQMGQEVILRCVPISNHLYFYWYRQILGQKVEFLVSFYNNEISEKSEIFDDQFSVERPDGSNFTLKIRSTKLEDSAMYFCASTLAGVKFFGPGTRLTVL.

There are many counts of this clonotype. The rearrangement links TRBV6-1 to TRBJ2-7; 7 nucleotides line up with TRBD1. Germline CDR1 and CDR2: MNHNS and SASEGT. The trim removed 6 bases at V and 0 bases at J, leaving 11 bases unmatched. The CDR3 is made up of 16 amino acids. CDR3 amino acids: CASSAQGQLSSYEQYF. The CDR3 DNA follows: TGTGCCAGCAGCGCCCAGGGACAGCTAAGCTCCTACGAGCAGTACTTC.

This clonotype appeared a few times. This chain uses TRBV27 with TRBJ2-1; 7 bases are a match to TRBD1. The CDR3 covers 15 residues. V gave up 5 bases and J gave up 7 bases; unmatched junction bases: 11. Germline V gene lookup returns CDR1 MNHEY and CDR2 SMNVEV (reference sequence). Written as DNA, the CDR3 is TGTGCCAGCAGTCTATTGGGACAGAGAGGGAATGAGCAGTTCTTC. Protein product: CASSLLGQRGNEQFF.

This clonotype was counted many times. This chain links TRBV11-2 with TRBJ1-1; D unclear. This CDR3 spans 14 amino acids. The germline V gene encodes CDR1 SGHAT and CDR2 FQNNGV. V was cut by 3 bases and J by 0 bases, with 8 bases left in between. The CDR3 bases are TGTGCCAGCAGCTTTTGGACGGTGAACACTGAAGCTTTCTTT. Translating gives CASSFWTVNTEAFF. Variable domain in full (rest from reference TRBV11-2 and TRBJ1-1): EAGVAQSPRYKIIEKRQSVAFWCNPISGHATLYWYQQILGQGPKLLIQFQNNGVVDDSQLPKDRFSAERLKGVDSTLKIQPAKLEDSAVYLCASSFWTVNTEAFFGQGTRLTVV.

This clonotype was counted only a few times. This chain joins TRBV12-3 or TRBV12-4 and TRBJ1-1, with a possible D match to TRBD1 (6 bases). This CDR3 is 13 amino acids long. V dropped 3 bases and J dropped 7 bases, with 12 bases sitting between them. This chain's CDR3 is CASSFVGGNEAFF. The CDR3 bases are TGTGCCAGCAGTTTTGTAGGGGGAAATGAAGCTTTCTTT.

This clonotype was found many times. This CDR3 reads CASSLAAGRQETQYF. DNA for the CDR3: TGCGCCAGCAGCTTGGCAGCGGGGCGTCAAGAGACCCAGTACTTC. The chain couples TRBV5-1 to TRBJ2-5; 7 nucleotides line up with TRBD2. V gave up 0 bases and J gave up 2 bases; unmatched junction bases: 4. The CDR3 length is 15 residues. The germline CDR1 and CDR2 sequences are SGHRS and YFSETQ.

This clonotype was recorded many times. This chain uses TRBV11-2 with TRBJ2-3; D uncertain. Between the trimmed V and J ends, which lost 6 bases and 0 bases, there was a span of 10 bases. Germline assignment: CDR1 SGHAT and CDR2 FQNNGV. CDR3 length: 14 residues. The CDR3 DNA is TGTGCCAGCAGAATACCCTTTAGCACAGATACGCAGTATTTT. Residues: CASRIPFSTDTQYF.

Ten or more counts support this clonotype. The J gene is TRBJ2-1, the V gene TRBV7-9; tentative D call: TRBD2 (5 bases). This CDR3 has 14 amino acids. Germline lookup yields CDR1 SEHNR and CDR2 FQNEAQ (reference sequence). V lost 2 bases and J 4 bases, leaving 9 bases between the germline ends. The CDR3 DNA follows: TGTGCCAGCAGCTTACGCAGCGGATACAATGAGCAGTTCTTC. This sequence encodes CASSLRSGYNEQFF.

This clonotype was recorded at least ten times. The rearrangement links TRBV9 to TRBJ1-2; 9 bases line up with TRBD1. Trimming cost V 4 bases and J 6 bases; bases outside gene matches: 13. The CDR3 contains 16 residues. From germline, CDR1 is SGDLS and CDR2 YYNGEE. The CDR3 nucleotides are TGTGCCAGCAGCCGAATACCGGGACAGGGAATCGATGGCTACACCTTC. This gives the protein CASSRIPGQGIDGYTF.

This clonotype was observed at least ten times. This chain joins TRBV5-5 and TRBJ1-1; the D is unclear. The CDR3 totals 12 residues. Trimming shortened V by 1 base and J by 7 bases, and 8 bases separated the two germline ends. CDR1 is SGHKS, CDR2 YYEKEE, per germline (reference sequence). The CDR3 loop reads CASSLQDGEAFF. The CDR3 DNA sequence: TGTGCCAGCAGCTTGCAAGACGGTGAAGCTTTCTTT.

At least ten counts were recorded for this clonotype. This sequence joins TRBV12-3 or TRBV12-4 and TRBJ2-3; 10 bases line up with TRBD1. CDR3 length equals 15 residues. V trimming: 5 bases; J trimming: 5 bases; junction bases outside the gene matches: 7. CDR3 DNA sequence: TGTGCCAGCAGTCCACGGACAGGGGGAATAGATACGCAGTATTTT. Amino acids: CASSPRTGGIDTQYF.

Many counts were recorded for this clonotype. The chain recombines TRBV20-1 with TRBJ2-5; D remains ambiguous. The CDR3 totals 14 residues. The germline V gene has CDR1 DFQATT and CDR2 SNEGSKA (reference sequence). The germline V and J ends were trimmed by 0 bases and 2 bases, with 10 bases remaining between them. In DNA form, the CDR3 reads TGCAGTGCTAGAGATCTCCACTTACAAGAGACCCAGTACTTC. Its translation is CSARDLHLQETQYF.

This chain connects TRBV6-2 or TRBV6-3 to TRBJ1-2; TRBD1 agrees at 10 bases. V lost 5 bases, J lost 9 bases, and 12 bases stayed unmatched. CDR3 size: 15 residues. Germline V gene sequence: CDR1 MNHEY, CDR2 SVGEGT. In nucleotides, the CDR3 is TGTGCCAGCAGTACGGGACAGGGGACCGTAATACGCTACACCTTC. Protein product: CASSTGQGTVIRYTF.

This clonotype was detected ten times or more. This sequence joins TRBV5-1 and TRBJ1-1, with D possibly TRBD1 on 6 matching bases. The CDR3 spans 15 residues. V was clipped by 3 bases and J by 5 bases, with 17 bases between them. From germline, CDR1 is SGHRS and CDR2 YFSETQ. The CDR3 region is CASSWYRALTTEAFF. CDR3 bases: TGCGCCAGCAGCTGGTACAGGGCTCTGACTACTGAAGCTTTCTTT.

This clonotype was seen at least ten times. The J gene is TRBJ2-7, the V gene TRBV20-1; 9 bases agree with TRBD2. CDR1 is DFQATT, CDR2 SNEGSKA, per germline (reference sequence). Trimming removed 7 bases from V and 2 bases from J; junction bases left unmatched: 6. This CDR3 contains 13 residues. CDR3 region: CSGETSGTYEQYF. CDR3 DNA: TGCAGTGGAGAGACTAGCGGCACCTACGAGCAGTACTTC.

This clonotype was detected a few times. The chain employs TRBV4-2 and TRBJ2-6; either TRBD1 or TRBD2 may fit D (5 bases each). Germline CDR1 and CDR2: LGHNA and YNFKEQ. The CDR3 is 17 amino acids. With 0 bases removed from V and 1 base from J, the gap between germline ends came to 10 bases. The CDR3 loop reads CASSQDWDGSGANVLTF. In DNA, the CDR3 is TGTGCCAGCAGCCAAGATTGGGACGGTTCTGGGGCCAACGTCCTGACTTTC.

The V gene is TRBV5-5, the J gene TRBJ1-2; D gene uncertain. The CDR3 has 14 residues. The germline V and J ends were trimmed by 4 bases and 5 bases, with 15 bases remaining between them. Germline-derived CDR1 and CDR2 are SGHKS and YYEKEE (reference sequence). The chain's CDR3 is CASSTFLGPYGYTF. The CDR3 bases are TGTGCCAGCAGCACCTTCCTTGGCCCATATGGCTACACCTTC.

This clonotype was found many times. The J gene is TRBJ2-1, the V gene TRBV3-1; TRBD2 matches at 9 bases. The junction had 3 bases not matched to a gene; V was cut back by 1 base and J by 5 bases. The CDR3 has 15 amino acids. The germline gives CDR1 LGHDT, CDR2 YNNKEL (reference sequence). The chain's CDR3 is CASSQGASGDNEQFF. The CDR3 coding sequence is TGTGCCAGCAGCCAAGGGGCTAGCGGGGACAATGAGCAGTTCTTC.